The clone carrying this T cell receptor (beta chain) was found a few times. Its specificity is not known. The germline V gene encodes CDR1 LGHDT and CDR2 YNNKEL (reference sequence). The CDR3 consists of 17 residues. V was pared by 0 bases and J by 1 base, with 16 bases between. The data derive from a study of molecular identifiers for immune sequencing clone quantification. Study results and caveats: Clones above 20 RNA copies contained over 98% of effector molecules and under 1% of naive molecules.

TCRdb analysed the PCR reads with MiXCR anew, one entry per CDR3 protein. The sample carries about 320,000 distinct CDR3 sequences, about 20% recorded once. The sequencing sample was made of naive CD8+ T cells from blood, with Jurkat cell RNA spiked in. The subset is: FACS-sorted CD8+CD4-CCR7+CD45RA+ naive T cells. This clonotype was sampled from a human donor in good health. Some libraries in this study had Jurkat cell RNA spiked in. The chain uses TRBV3-1 and TRBJ2-7; possible D gene TRBD1, 6 bases. CDR3 nucleotides: TGTGCCAGCAGCCAAGAAATGACCAGGGGCGGTTCCTACGAGCAGTACTTC. This codes for CASSQEMTRGGSYEQYF.